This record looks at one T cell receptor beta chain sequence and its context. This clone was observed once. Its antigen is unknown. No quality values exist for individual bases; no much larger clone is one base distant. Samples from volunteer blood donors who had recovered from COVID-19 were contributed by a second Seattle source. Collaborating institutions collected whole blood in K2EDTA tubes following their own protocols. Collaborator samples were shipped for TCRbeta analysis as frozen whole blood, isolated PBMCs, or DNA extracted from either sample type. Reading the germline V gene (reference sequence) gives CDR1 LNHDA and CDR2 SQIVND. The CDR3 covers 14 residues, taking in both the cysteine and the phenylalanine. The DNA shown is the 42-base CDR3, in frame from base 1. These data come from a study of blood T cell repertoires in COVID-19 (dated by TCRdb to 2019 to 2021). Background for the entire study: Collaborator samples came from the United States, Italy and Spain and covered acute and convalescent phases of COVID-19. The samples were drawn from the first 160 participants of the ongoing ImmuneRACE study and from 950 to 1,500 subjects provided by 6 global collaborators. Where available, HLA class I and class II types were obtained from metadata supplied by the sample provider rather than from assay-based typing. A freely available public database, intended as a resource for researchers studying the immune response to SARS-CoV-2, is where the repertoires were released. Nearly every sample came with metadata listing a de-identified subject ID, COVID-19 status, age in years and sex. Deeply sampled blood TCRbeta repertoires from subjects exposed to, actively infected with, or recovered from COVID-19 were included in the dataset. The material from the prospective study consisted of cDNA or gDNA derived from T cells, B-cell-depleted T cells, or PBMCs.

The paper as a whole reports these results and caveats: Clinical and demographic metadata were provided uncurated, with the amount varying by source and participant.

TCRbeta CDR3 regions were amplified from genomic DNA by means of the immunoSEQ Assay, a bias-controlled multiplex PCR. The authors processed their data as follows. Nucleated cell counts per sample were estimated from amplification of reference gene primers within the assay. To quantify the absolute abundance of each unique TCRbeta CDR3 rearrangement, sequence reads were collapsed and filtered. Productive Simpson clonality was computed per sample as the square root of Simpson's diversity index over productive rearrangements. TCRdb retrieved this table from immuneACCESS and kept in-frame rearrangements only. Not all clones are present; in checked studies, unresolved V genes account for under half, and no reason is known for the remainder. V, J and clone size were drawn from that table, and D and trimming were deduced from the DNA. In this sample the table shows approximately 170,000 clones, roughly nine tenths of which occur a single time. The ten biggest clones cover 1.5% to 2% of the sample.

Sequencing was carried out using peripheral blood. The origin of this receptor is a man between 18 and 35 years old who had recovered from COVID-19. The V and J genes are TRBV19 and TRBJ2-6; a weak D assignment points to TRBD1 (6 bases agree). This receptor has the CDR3 CGTRDTSGANVLTF. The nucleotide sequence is TGTGGAACAAGGGACACCTCTGGGGCCAACGTCCTGACTTTC.